This TCR beta chain was retrieved from a study of persistence of HIV-infected CD4 T cells. About this clone: Its specificity is unknown.

Anti-CD3/anti-CD28 beads served as a nonspecific positive control stimulus. Sorting selected CD4+ T cells upregulating both CD40 ligand and CD69. Looked up from germline, CDR1 is LNHDA and CDR2 is SQIVND (reference sequence). The CDR3 has 17 residues. With V trimmed by 5 bases and J by 2 bases, 11 bases remained unmatched. Sequencing used immunoSEQ version 4 in survey mode. Sequencing was performed with immunoSEQ multiplex PCR; in TCRdb, only in-frame clones are kept and a portion is missing. The profile shows about 46,000 clones, around 90% of them singletons. The genes are TRBV19 and TRBJ2-3; 9 bases are shared with TRBD2. This receptor was taken from an adult woman with HIV who was CMV-seropositive. The source was CD4+ T cells sorted from PBMCs after approximately 20-hour stimulation, collected from a patient who received antiretroviral therapy. CDR3 bases: TGTGCCAGTAGTGGGCTTAGCGGGAGAAGGGCCACAGATACGCAGTATTTT. Amino acid sequence: CASSGLSGRRATDTQYF.